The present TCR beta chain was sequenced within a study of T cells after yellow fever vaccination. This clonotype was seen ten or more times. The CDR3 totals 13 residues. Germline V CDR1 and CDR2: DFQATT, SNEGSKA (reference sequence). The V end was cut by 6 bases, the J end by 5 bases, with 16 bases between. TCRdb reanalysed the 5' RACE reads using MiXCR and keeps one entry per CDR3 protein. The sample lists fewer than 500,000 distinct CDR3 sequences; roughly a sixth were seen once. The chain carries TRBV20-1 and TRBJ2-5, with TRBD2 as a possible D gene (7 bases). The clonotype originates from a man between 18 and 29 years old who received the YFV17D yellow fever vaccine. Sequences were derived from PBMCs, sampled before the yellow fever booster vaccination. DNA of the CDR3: TGCAGTGCCGGACGGGGGGCGCGGGAGACCCAGTACTTC. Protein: CSAGRGARETQYF.